The source of this T cell receptor (beta chain) is a study of OX40 agonist ivuxolimab in advanced cancers. Overall study context: Ivuxolimab, which is an agonistic anti-OX40 (CD134) antibody, was administered to the patients. Every 2 weeks, patients got intravenous ivuxolimab at one of six dose levels (0.01-10 mg/kg). Overall study results and limits: Clones of CD4+ and CD8+ blood T cells grew by week 6 at doses of 0.1 to 3.0 mg/kg.

The ends lost 2 bases at V and 7 bases at J; junction bases unmatched: 7. Germline-derived CDR1 and CDR2 are MNHEY and SMNVEV (reference sequence). This CDR3 has 14 residues. In the case of this clone: Its specificity is not known.

The table came from immunoSEQ multiplex PCR; TCRdb's copy has only in-frame clones and leaves some out. The sample comprises more than 65,000 clones, approximately 94% of which are singletons, and 15% to 19% rests with the top ten. The sequenced sample was CD4+ or CD8+ T cells sorted from blood, obtained in a trial of the OX40 agonist ivuxolimab. This rearrangement joins TRBV27 to TRBJ1-1, with TRBD1 identical over 7 bases. This receptor was identified in an adult with an advanced solid tumor such as melanoma, head and neck, liver or kidney cancer. For the CDR3, the DNA is TGTGCCAGCAGTTTAAAGGGGGCGACAGTTGAAGCTTTCTTT. It translates to CASSLKGATVEAFF.